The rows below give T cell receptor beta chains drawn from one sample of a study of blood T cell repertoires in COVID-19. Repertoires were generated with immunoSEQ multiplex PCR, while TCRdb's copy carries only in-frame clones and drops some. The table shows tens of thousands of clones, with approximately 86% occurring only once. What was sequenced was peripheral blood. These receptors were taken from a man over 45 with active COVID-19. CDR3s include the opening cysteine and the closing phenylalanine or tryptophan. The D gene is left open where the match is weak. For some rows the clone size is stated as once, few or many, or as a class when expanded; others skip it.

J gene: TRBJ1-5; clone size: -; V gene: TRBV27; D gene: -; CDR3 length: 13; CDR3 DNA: TGTGCCAGCAGTTTAAGAGTGGATCAGCCCCAGCATTTT; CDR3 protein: CASSLRVDQPQHF
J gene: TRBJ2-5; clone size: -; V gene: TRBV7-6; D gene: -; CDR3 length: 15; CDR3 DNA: TGTGCCAGCAGCTTAGGCGCGGAGATCCAAGAGACCCAGTACTTC; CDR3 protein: CASSLGAEIQETQYF
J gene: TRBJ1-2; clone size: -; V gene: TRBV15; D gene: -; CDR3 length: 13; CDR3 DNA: TGTGCCACCAGCAGAGCCCCCGACTATGGCTACACCTTC; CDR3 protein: CATSRAPDYGYTF
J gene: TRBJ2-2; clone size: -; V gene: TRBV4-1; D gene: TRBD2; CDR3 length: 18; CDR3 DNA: TGCGCCAGCAGCCAAGATCGACTCGCGGGGGGGATGGCCGGGGAGCTGTTTTTT; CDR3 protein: CASSQDRLAGGMAGELFF
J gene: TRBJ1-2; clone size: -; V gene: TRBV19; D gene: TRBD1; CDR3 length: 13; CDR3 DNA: TGTGCCAGCAGGACAGGCGGTCTTGATGGCTACACCTTC; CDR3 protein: CASRTGGLDGYTF
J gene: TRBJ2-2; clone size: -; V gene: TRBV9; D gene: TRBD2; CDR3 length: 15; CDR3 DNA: TGTGCCAGCAGCGGGGAGCGGGGTAGCACCGGGGAGCTGTTTTTT; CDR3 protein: CASSGERGSTGELFF
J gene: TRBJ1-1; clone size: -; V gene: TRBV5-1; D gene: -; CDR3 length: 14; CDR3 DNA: TGCGCCAGCAGCTTGTGGACAGACAACACTGAAGCTTTCTTT; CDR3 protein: CASSLWTDNTEAFF
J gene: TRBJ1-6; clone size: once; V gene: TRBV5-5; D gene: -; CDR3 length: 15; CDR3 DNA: TGTGCCAGCAGCCCTCTCGGGGAAAATGGCTCACCCCTCCACTTT; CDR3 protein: CASSPLGENGSPLHF
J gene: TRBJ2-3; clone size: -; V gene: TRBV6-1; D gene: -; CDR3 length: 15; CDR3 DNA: TGTGCCAGCAGTGAATGGTTAGGCAGGACAGATACGCAGTATTTT; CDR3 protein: CASSEWLGRTDTQYF
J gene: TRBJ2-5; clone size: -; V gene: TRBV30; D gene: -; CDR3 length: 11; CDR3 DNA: TGTGCCTGGAGTGACACGGAGACCCAGTACTTC; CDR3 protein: CAWSDTETQYF
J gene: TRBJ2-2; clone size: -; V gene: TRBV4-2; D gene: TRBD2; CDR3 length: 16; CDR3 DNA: TGTGCCAGCAGCCCGCTGGCGGGGGGCCCCCCTGGGGAGCTGTTTTTT; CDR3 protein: CASSPLAGGPPGELFF
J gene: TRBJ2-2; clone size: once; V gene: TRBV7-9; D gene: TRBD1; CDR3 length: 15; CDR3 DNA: TGTGCCAGCAGCCCGAGGACAGGGCGGACCGGGGAGCTGTTTTTT; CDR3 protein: CASSPRTGRTGELFF
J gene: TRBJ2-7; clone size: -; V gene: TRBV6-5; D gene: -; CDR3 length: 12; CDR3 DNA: TGTGCCAGCAGAGCCACAGGTTACGAGCAGTACTTC; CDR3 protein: CASRATGYEQYF
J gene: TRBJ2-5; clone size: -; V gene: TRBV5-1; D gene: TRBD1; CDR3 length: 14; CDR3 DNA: TGCGCCAGCAGCAGTACAGGGGGCCAGGAGACCCAGTACTTC; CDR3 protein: CASSSTGGQETQYF
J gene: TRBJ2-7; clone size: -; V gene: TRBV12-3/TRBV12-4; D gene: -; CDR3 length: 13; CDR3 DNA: TGTGCCAGCAGTCCAGGCCCGATATACGAGCAGTACTTC; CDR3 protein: CASSPGPIYEQYF
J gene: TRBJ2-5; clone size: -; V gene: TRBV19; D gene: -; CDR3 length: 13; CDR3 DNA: TGTGCCAGTTCTTCGACTGGGAGGGAGACCCAGTACTTC; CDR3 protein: CASSSTGRETQYF
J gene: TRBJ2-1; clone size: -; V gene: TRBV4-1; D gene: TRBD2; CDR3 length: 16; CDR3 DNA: TGCGCCAGCAGCCCCCGGGAAACTAGCGGGAACAATGAGCAGTTCTTC; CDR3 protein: CASSPRETSGNNEQFF
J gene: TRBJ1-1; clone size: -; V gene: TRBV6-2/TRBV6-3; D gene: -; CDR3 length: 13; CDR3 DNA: TGTGCCAGCACCCCATATCGGAACACTGAAGCTTTCTTT; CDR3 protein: CASTPYRNTEAFF
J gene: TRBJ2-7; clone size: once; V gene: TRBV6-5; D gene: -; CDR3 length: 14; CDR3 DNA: TGTGCCAGCAGGCAGGGCGGATCGGCCTACGAGCAGTACTTC; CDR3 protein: CASRQGGSAYEQYF
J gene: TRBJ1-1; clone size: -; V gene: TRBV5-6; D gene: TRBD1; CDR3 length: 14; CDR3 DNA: TGTGCCAGCAGCTTGGTTACAGGGGGCTCTGAAGCTTTCTTT; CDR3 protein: CASSLVTGGSEAFF
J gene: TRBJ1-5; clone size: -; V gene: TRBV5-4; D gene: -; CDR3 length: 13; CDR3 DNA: TGTGCCAGCAGCTTTAAGGGGAATCAGCCCCAGCATTTT; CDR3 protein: CASSFKGNQPQHF
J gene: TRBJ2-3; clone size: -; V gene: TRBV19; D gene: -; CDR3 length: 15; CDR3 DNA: TGTGCCAGTAGTATTGGGCTAGCCAGCACAGATACGCAGTATTTT; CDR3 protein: CASSIGLASTDTQYF